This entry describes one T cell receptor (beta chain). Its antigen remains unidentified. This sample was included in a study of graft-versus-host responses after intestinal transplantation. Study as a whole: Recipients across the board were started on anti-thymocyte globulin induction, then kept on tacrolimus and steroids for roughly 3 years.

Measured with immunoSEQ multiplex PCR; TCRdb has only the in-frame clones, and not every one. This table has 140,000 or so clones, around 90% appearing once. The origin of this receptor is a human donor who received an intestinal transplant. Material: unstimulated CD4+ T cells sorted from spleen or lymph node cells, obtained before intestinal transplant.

DNA for the CDR3: TGCAGCGTCCGGACTAGCGGGTACGAGCAGTACTTC. This gives the protein CSVRTSGYEQYF. This chain joins TRBV29-1 and TRBJ2-7; 11 positions agree with TRBD2. The CDR3 runs 12 residues. Germline CDR1 is SQVTM and CDR2 is ANQGSEA. Trimming removed 6 bases from V and 4 bases from J; junction bases left unmatched: 2.